This record concerns one TCR beta chain sequence. Sequenced by immunoSEQ multiplex PCR; TCRdb stores in-frame clones only, minus some. This table has about 21,000 clones, around 83% appearing once. This sample is part of a study of OX40 agonist ivuxolimab in advanced cancers. This CDR3 is built from 14 residues. The germline V and J ends were trimmed by 2 bases and 4 bases, with 11 bases remaining between them. In germline, CDR1 is SGHTS, CDR2 YDEGEE. This rearrangement joins TRBV5-8 to TRBJ2-3; D is perhaps TRBD2 (6 bases). Sequences were derived from CD4+ or CD8+ T cells sorted from blood, sampled in a trial of the OX40 agonist ivuxolimab. This receptor was taken from an adult with an advanced solid tumor such as melanoma, head and neck, liver or kidney cancer. CDR3 amino acids: CASSFGSRADTQYF. DNA of the CDR3: TGTGCCAGCAGCTTCGGGAGTCGGGCAGATACGCAGTATTTT.